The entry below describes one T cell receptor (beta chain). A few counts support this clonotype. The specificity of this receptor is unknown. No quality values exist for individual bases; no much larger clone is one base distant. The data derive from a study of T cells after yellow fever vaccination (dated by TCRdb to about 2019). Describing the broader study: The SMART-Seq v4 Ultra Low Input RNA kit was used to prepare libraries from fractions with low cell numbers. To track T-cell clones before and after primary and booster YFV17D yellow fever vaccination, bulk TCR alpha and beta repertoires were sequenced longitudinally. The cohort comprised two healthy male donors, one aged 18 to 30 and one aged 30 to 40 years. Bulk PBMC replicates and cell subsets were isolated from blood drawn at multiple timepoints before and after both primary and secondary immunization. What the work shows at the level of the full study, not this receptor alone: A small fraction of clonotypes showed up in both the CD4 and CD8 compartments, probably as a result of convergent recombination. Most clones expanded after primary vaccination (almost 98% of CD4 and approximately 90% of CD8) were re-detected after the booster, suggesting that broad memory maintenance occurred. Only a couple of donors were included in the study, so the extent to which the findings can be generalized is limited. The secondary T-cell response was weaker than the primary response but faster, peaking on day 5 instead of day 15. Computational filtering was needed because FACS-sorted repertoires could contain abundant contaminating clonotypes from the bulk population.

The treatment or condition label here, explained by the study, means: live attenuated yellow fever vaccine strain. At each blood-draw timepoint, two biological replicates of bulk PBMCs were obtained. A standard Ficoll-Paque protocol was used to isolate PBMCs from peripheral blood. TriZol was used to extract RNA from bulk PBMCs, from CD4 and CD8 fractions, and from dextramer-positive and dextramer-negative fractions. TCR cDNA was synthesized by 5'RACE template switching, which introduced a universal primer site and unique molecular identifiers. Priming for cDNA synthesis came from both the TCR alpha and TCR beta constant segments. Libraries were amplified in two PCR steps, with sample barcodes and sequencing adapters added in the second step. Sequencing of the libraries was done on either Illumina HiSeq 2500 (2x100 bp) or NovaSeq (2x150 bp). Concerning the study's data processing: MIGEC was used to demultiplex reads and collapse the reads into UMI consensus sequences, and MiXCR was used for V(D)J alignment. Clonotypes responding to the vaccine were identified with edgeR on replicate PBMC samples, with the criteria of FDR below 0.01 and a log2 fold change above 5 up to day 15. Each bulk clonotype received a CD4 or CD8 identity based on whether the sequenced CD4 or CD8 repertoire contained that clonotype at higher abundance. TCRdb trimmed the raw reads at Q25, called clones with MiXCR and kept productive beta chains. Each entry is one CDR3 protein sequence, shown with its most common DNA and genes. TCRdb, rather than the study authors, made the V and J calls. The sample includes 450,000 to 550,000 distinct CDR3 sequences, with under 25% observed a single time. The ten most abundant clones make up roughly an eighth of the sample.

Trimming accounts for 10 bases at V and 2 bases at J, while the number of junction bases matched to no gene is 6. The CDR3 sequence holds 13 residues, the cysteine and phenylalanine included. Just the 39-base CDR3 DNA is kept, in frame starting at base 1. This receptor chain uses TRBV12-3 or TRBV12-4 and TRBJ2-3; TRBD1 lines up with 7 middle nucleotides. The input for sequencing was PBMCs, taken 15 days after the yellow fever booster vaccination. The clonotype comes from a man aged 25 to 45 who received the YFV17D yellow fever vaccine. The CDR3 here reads CATDRVHTDTQYF. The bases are TGTGCCACCGACAGGGTTCACACAGATACGCAGTATTTT.